A single sample is the source of the 17 T cell receptor beta chains below, sequenced in a study of blood T cell repertoires in COVID-19 (dated by TCRdb to 2020 to 2021). The library was made by the immunoSEQ multiplex PCR assay. TCRdb stores this immuneACCESS table with in-frame sequences only. Part of the clones is absent; in the studies checked, under half of the shortfall reflects unresolved V genes, and no reason is known for the rest. In all, the sample holds 200,000 to 250,000 clones, and 65% to 85% of those were seen once. The ten largest clones represent 5.5% of the sample. Sequencing was done on a sample of peripheral blood. These TCRs come from a human donor in a cohort sampled during active COVID-19.

This clone was seen once. The gene calls are TRBV7-6 and TRBJ2-7; D gene unclear. The V end lost 4 bases, the J end lost 3 bases, and 16 bases lay between the germline ends. Germline CDR1 and CDR2: SGHVS and FNYEAQ. This CDR3 has 15 amino acids. The CDR3 protein is CASSSRPGVDYEQYF. The CDR3 nucleotides are TGTGCCAGCAGCTCCCGGCCTGGAGTGGACTACGAGCAGTACTTC.

The rearrangement uses TRBV11-2 and TRBJ2-3; 10 bases fit TRBD2. The junction had 6 bases not matched to a gene; V was cut back by 5 bases and J by 1 base. Per germline, CDR1 SGHAT and CDR2 FQNNGV. The CDR3 totals 16 residues. The CDR3 region has the DNA TGTGCCAGCAGCCCTGGGACTAGCGCCCGCACAGATACGCAGTATTTT. This gives the protein CASSPGTSARTDTQYF.

V usage is TRBV6-5 and J usage is TRBJ2-7, with TRBD1 matching over 7 bases. Germline CDR1 MNHEY, CDR2 SVGAGI. The V and J ends lost 5 bases and 3 bases, in that order; junction bases with no gene match: 4. The CDR3 runs to 13 residues. The CDR3 sequence: CASSQGQYYEQYF. Here the CDR3 DNA reads TGTGCCAGCAGTCAGGGACAGTACTACGAGCAGTACTTC.

The rearrangement links TRBV3-1 (or the pseudogene TRBV3-2) to TRBJ2-3; D is ambiguous. The germline CDR1 and CDR2 sequences are LGHDT and YNNKEL (reference sequence). With 1 base removed from V and 1 base from J, the gap between germline ends came to 9 bases. CDR3 length equals 15 residues. The CDR3 spells CASSQANGRTDTQYF. The CDR3 nucleotides are TGTGCCAGCAGCCAAGCGAACGGTCGCACAGATACGCAGTATTTT.

The rearrangement joins TRBV24-1 to TRBJ2-5; 9 bases line up with TRBD2. The CDR3 has 16 residues. Germline-derived CDR1 and CDR2 are KGHDR and SFDVKD. J was trimmed by 5 bases and V by 0 bases; bases with no gene match: 6. As DNA, the CDR3 is TGTGCCACCAGTGATTTGAGGGGCGGGAGGGGCGAGACCCAGTACTTC. Encoded protein: CATSDLRGGRGETQYF.

The gene calls are TRBV10-3 and TRBJ2-7; 11 bases fit TRBD1. The ends lost 6 bases at V and 3 bases at J; junction bases unmatched: 7. Germline CDR1 reads ENHRY; CDR2 reads SYGVKD. This CDR3 has 15 residues. The CDR3 sequence: CAIRGQGEKNYEQYF. The CDR3 DNA sequence: TGTGCCATCAGGGGACAGGGGGAAAAAAACTACGAGCAGTACTTC.

The chain joins TRBV28 to TRBJ1-3; the match to TRBD1 covers 10 bases. The germline gives CDR1 MDHEN, CDR2 SYDVKM. The CDR3 spans 15 residues. V shed 5 bases, J shed 4 bases, and the junction held 5 bases outside the gene matches. CDR3 region: CASSRQGAGGNTIYF. Here the CDR3 DNA reads TGTGCCAGCAGTAGACAGGGGGCAGGGGGAAACACCATATATTTT.

The V and J genes are TRBV5-1 and TRBJ2-3; possibly TRBD2 for D (5 bases). V was trimmed by 2 bases and J by 3 bases, leaving 10 bases between them. From germline, CDR1 is SGHRS and CDR2 YFSETQ. This CDR3 spans 14 amino acids. Here the CDR3 reads CASSFFLATDTQYF. The CDR3 region has the DNA TGCGCCAGCAGCTTCTTCCTAGCTACAGATACGCAGTATTTT.

This clone was recorded only once. The DNA for the CDR3 is TGTGCCATCAGTGGCGGGACTAGCGGGATTATCTACGAGCAGTACTTC. Translating gives CAISGGTSGIIYEQYF. The chain joins TRBV10-3 to TRBJ2-7, with TRBD2 identical over 13 bases. Germline V gene sequence: CDR1 ENHRY, CDR2 SYGVKD. V shed 4 bases, J shed 3 bases, and the junction held 6 bases outside the gene matches. This CDR3 has 16 residues.

V is TRBV7-3 and J is TRBJ1-2, with D tentatively TRBD1 (6 bases). V lost 5 bases and J 5 bases, leaving 18 bases between the germline ends. This CDR3 comprises 15 residues. CDR1 and CDR2 (germline): SGHTA, FQGTGA. CDR3 coding DNA: TGTGCCAGCAGCACCAAACCCGGGACACCTTATGGCTACACCTTC. It translates to CASSTKPGTPYGYTF. Full variable domain (rest looked up from reference TRBV7-3 and TRBJ1-2): GAGVSQTPSNKVTEKGKYVELRCDPISGHTALYWYRQSLGQGPEFLIYFQGTGAADDSGLPNDRFFAVRPEGSVSTLKIQRTERGDSAVYLCASSTKPGTPYGYTFGSGTRLTVV.

This chain connects TRBV5-6 to TRBJ1-1, with D possibly being TRBD1 (5 bases). In germline, CDR1 is SGHDT, CDR2 YYEEEE. CDR3 length: 16 residues. V was clipped by 2 bases and J by 5 bases, with 19 bases between them. The CDR3 loop is CASSLQIQPGRTEAFF. In DNA form, the CDR3 reads TGTGCCAGCAGCTTACAGATTCAGCCAGGGCGAACTGAAGCTTTCTTT.

The chain carries TRBV9 and TRBJ2-2; D not certain. V shed 1 base and J shed 6 bases, with 10 bases lying between them. There are 14 residues in the CDR3. From germline, CDR1 is SGDLS and CDR2 YYNGEE. In DNA, the CDR3 is TGTGCCAGCAGCGTATTTCCGGGTGCCGGGGAGCTGTTTTTT. It is translated as CASSVFPGAGELFF.

The chain recombines TRBV9 with TRBJ2-5; D uncertain. CDR1 and CDR2 (germline): SGDLS, YYNGEE. The CDR3 contains 14 residues. Trimming removed 2 bases from V and 2 bases from J, with 10 bases in between. The CDR3, as DNA: TGTGCCAGCAGCGTGAAAGCCTCACAAGAGACCCAGTACTTC. This translates into CASSVKASQETQYF.

The V gene is TRBV18, the J gene TRBJ2-1; 12 bases are a match to TRBD2. After removal of 2 bases from V and 4 bases from J, the junction contained 0 bases not matched to a gene. The CDR3 runs to 15 residues. The germline CDR1 and CDR2 sequences are KGHSH and LQKENI. The CDR3 protein is CASSPTSGRYNEQFF. DNA for the CDR3: TGTGCCAGCTCACCAACTAGCGGGAGGTACAATGAGCAGTTCTTC.

V gene TRBV5-1 combines with J gene TRBJ1-1; D might be TRBD1 (5 bases). Per the germline V gene, CDR1 is SGHRS and CDR2 is YFSETQ. The V and J ends lost 2 bases and 5 bases respectively, with 10 bases between them. This CDR3 has 13 amino acids. The DNA for the CDR3 is TGCGCCAGCAGCTTTCGACAGAAGACTGAAGCTTTCTTT. Protein: CASSFRQKTEAFF.

About this clone itself: The sample holds other DNA sequences that translate to the same CDR3. The chain has TRBV5-1 and TRBJ2-1; 8 positions match TRBD2. The germline V gene encodes CDR1 SGHRS and CDR2 YFSETQ. This CDR3 comprises 17 residues. V lost 5 bases and J lost 6; bases outside the gene matches: 16. The CDR3 spells CASSSHRGAGGGNEQFF. In DNA, the CDR3 is TGCGCCAGCAGTTCGCATAGGGGTGCGGGGGGAGGCAATGAGCAGTTCTTC.

This clone has a single count. The chain has TRBV12-5 and TRBJ2-1, with 7 bases aligning to TRBD1. Germline lookup yields CDR1 LGHNT and CDR2 FRNRAP. V was clipped by 6 bases and J by 2 bases; unmatched bases: 10. The CDR3 runs 16 residues. The DNA of the CDR3 is TGTGCTAGTGGCACCGTCCGGGACAGAACCTACAATGAGCAGTTCTTC. The encoded protein is CASGTVRDRTYNEQFF.